Listed here are 18 T cell receptor beta chains from one sample, sequenced in a study of T cell responses to AZD1222 COVID-19 vaccine. Sequenced by immunoSEQ multiplex PCR; TCRdb stores in-frame clones only, minus some. The table has 90,000 to 110,000 clones, 85% to 90% seen once. This specimen was peripheral blood, taken on day 0 of AZD1222 vaccination. These receptors were taken from an adult in good health.

The chain couples TRBV29-1 to TRBJ2-7; 7 positions match TRBD1. The CDR3 consists of 16 residues. Germline CDR1 is SQVTM and CDR2 is ANQGSEA. V shed 2 bases, J shed 4 bases, and the junction held 14 bases outside the gene matches. The CDR3 protein is CSVESKGALNIYEQYF. The CDR3 region has the DNA TGCAGCGTTGAATCTAAGGGGGCCCTGAATATTTACGAGCAGTACTTC.

This clone was seen once. The rearrangement uses TRBV5-6 and TRBJ1-3; D is unclear. The CDR3 runs 18 residues. V lost 2 bases, J lost 0 bases, and 18 bases lay in between. CDR1 is SGHDT, CDR2 YYEEEE, per germline. The CDR3 nucleotides read TGTGCCAGCAGCTTAGTACCTAGGGCTGGAACCTCTGGAAACACCATATATTTT. Translated, it gives CASSLVPRAGTSGNTIYF.

The chain is built from TRBV7-9 and TRBJ1-2; perhaps TRBD1 as D (6 bases). V gave up 5 bases and J gave up 7 bases, with 11 bases separating them. CDR1 and CDR2 (germline): SEHNR, FQNEAQ (reference sequence). CDR3 length: 12 residues. This chain's CDR3 is CASSRDRIGYTF. CDR3 sequence (DNA): TGTGCCAGCAGCCGCGACAGGATTGGCTACACCTTC.

Here the CDR3 reads CASSPIREEETQYF. DNA for the CDR3: TGTGCCAGCAGCCCCATACGGGAGGAAGAGACCCAGTACTTC. This chain connects TRBV5-8 to TRBJ2-5; 7 positions match TRBD2. Germline loops: CDR1 SGHTS, CDR2 YDEGEE. The CDR3 spans 14 residues. V lost 4 bases to trimming and J lost 3 bases; unmatched junction nucleotides: 6.

The CDR3 region is CATSEATSGGHTGELFF. CDR3 sequence (DNA): TGTGCCACCAGTGAGGCGACTAGCGGGGGACACACCGGGGAGCTGTTTTTT. The chain uses TRBV24-1 and TRBJ2-2; 12 bases match TRBD2. J lost 3 bases, V lost 4 bases, and 5 bases had no gene match. Germline V gene sequence: CDR1 KGHDR, CDR2 SFDVKD. This CDR3 region has 17 residues.

This chain connects TRBV4-1 to TRBJ1-5, with D possibly TRBD1 on 5 matching bases. The CDR3 runs to 15 residues. The V end lost 1 base, the J end lost 8 bases, and 15 bases lay between the germline ends. The germline CDR1 and CDR2 sequences are MGHRA and YSYEKL. The CDR3 DNA follows: TGCGCCAGCAGCCAAGCTGGGGGACGGTACGAGCCCCAGCATTTT. It translates to CASSQAGGRYEPQHF.

The V and J genes are TRBV27 and TRBJ1-2, with unresolved D. Germline-derived CDR1 and CDR2 are MNHEY and SMNVEV (reference sequence). The length of the CDR3 is 12 residues. Trimming left V 5 bases short and J 4 bases short, with 8 bases between. As DNA, the CDR3 is TGTGCCAGCAGTCACACAGCCTATGGCTACACCTTC. Its translation: CASSHTAYGYTF.

The chain uses TRBV7-2 and TRBJ2-3; TRBD2 aligns across 14 bases. Germline loops: CDR1 SGHTA, CDR2 FQGNSA. V shed 5 bases and J 4 bases; nucleotides not matched to a gene: 11. This CDR3 comprises 18 residues. The CDR3 is CASSTRLAGGPGADTQYF. In nucleotides, the CDR3 is TGTGCCAGCAGCACCCGACTAGCGGGGGGGCCGGGGGCAGATACGCAGTATTTT.

The gene calls are TRBV2 and TRBJ1-3; 7 nucleotides align to TRBD1. Trimming at V came to 1 base and at J to 4 bases, leaving 4 bases not matched to a gene. CDR1 is SNHLY and CDR2 is FYNNEI in the germline V gene. This CDR3 contains 15 residues. The CDR3 here is CASSEVSRGGNTIYF. The CDR3 bases are TGTGCCAGCAGTGAAGTGAGCAGGGGGGGAAACACCATATATTTT.

This chain uses TRBV27 with TRBJ1-1, with D uncertain. Trimming pared 2 bases from V and 0 bases from J, leaving 1 base between. The CDR3 consists of 12 residues. Germline values: CDR1 MNHEY, CDR2 SMNVEV (reference sequence). Written as DNA, the CDR3 is TGTGCCAGCAGTTTAGTGAACACTGAAGCTTTCTTT. It specifies CASSLVNTEAFF.

This clone showed up just once. V usage is TRBV9 and J usage is TRBJ1-3; the D gene is possibly TRBD1 (6 bases). Germline V gene data show CDR1 as SGDLS and CDR2 as YYNGEE. The V end lost 0 bases, the J end lost 0 bases, and 7 bases lay between the germline ends. The CDR3 is 15 residues long. CDR3 DNA: TGTGCCAGCAGCGTAGAAGGGGGCTCTGGAAACACCATATATTTT. This sequence encodes CASSVEGGSGNTIYF.

This clone was picked up a small number of times. The chain combines TRBV15 with TRBJ2-3, with a tentative D call TRBD2 (5 bases). Germline V lookup: CDR1 LNHNV, CDR2 YYDKDF (reference sequence). Trimming removed 5 bases from V and 6 bases from J, with 21 bases in between. CDR3 length equals 16 residues. The CDR3 DNA is TGTGCCACCAGCCGGGCCCTCGGGGAAGGAGAGGATACGCAGTATTTT. Translated, it gives CATSRALGEGEDTQYF.

This chain links TRBV2 with TRBJ2-2, with TRBD2 matching over 9 bases. The ends lost 7 bases at V and 6 bases at J; junction bases unmatched: 9. This CDR3 region has 15 residues. CDR1 and CDR2 from the germline V gene are SNHLY and FYNNEI. CDR3 protein: CASISSGSWAGELFF. The CDR3 nucleotides are TGTGCCAGCATTAGTAGCGGGAGTTGGGCCGGGGAGCTGTTTTTT.

This chain links TRBV21-1 with TRBJ2-4; the D call TRBD1 from the table was never checked on the DNA. TRBV21-1 is a pseudogene locus. The CDR3 loop spans 19 amino acids. CDR3 region: CASSKSGTGGPRGKNIQYF. DNA for the CDR3: TGTGCCAGCAGCAAGTCCGGGACAGGGGGCCCACGGGGCAAAAACATTCAGTACTTC.

This clone was recorded once. The V call is TRBV7-6, the J call TRBJ1-6, with a tentative D call TRBD1 (6 bases). V lost 4 bases to trimming and J lost 5 bases, with 15 bases between them. This CDR3 contains 16 residues. Germline V gene lookup returns CDR1 SGHVS and CDR2 FNYEAQ. CDR3 in amino acids: CASSWSGQNHNSPLHF. The CDR3, as DNA: TGTGCCAGCAGCTGGAGCGGACAGAACCATAATTCACCCCTCCACTTT.

This chain joins TRBV19 and TRBJ1-4, with 9 nucleotides matching TRBD1. CDR1 and CDR2 (germline): LNHDA, SQIVND (reference sequence). The CDR3 extends over 14 amino acids. Trimming at V came to 6 bases and at J to 7 bases, leaving 6 bases not matched to a gene. This chain's CDR3 is CASRDRGGSEKLFF. The CDR3 DNA follows: TGTGCCAGTAGGGACAGGGGAGGAAGTGAAAAACTGTTTTTT.

This chain joins TRBV4-1 and TRBJ1-3; TRBD1 aligns across 7 bases. The germline V gene has CDR1 MGHRA and CDR2 YSYEKL. J lost 0 bases, V lost 3 bases, and 11 bases had no gene match. CDR3 length: 18 residues. The CDR3 region is CASSQPTGTSFSGNTIYF. The CDR3 DNA follows: TGCGCCAGCAGCCAGCCGACAGGGACCAGTTTCTCTGGAAACACCATATATTTT.

The chain joins TRBV5-1 to TRBJ2-5; 10 bases map to TRBD2. The CDR3 loop spans 16 amino acids. Germline CDR1 reads SGHRS; CDR2 reads YFSETQ. J was trimmed by 5 bases and V by 4 bases; bases with no gene match: 11. This CDR3 is CASSPAGGEKEETQYF. DNA for the CDR3: TGCGCCAGCAGCCCAGCGGGAGGGGAGAAGGAGGAGACCCAGTACTTC.